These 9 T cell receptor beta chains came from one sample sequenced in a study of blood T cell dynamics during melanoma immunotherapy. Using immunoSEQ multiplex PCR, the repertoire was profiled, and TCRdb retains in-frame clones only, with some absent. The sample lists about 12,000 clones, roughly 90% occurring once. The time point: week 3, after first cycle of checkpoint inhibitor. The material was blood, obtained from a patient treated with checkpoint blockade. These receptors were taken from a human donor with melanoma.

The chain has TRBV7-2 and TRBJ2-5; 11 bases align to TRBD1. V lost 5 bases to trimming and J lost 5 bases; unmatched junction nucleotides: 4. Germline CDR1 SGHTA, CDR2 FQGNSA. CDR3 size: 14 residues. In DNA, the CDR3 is TGTGCCAGCAGCCCCGGGACAGGGGGTGAGACCCAGTACTTC. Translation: CASSPGTGGETQYF.

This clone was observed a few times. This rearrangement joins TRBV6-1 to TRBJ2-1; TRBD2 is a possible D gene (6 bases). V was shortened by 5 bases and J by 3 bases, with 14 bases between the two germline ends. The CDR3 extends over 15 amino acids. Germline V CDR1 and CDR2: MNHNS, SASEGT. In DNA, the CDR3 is TGTGCCAGCAGTACTAGCTCGACCTTCTACAATGAGCAGTTCTTC. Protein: CASSTSSTFYNEQFF.

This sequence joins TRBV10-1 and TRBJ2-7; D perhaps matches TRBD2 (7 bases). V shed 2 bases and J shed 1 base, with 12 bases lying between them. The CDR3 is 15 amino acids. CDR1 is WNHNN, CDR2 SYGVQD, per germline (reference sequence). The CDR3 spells CASSEARGRSYEQYF. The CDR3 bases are TGCGCCAGCAGTGAGGCGCGGGGGCGATCCTACGAGCAGTACTTC.

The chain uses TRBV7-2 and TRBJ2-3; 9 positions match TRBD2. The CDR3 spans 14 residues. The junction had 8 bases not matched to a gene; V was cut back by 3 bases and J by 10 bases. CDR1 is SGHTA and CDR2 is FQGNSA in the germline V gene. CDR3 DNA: TGTGCCAGCAGCTTGGGGCGGGGGGGAATACCGCAGTATTTT. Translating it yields CASSLGRGGIPQYF.

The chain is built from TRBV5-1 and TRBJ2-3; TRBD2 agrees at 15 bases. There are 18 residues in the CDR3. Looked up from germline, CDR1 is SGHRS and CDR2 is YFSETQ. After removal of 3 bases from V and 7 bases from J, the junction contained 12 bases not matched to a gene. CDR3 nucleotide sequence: TGCGCCAGCAGCTCCCTATTCCGGACTAGCGGGGGGGCTAATACGCAGTATTTT. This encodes CASSSLFRTSGGANTQYF. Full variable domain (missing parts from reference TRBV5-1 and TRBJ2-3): KAGVTQTPRYLIKTRGQQVTLSCSPISGHRSVSWYQQTPGQGLQFLFEYFSETQRNKGNFPGRFSGRQFSNSRSEMNVSTLELGDSALYLCASSSLFRTSGGANTQYFGPGTRLTVL.

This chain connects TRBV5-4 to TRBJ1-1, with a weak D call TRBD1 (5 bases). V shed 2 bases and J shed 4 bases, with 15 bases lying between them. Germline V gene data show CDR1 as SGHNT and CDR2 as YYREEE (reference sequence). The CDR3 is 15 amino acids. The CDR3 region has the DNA TGTGCCAGCAGCTTCTCCAGGGACTTGGGCACTGAAGCTTTCTTT. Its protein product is CASSFSRDLGTEAFF.

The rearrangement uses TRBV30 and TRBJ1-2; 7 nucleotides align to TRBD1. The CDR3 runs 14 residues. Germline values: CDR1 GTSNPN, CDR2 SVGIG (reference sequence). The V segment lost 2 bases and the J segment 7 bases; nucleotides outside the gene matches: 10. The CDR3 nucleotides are TGTGCCTGGAGTTTAACAGGGGACGTTGGTGGCTACACCTTC. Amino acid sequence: CAWSLTGDVGGYTF.

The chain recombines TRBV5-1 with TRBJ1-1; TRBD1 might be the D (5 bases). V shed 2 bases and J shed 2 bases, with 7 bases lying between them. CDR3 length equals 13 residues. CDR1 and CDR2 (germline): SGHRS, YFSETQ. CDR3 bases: TGCGCCAGCAGCTTCCGGGACAACACTGAAGCTTTCTTT. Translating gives CASSFRDNTEAFF.

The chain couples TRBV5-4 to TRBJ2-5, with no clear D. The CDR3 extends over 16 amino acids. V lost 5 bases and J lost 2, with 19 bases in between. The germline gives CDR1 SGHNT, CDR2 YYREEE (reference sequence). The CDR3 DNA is TGTGCCAGCAGGAATTCGGCACCGTACATTCAAGAGACCCAGTACTTC. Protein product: CASRNSAPYIQETQYF.